Below are 30 T cell receptor beta chains sequenced from a single sample in a study of blood T cell repertoires in COVID-19. Profiled with immunoSEQ multiplex PCR; TCRdb holds only in-frame clones, not every one. The sample carries around 99,000 clones, 80% to 85% recorded once. The sequenced sample was peripheral blood. The origin of the receptors is a human donor in a cohort sampled during active COVID-19.

The CDR3 here is CASFKGGLPYGYTF. CDR3 in DNA: TGTGCCAGCTTTAAGGGGGGGCTCCCCTATGGCTACACCTTC. The chain couples TRBV28 to TRBJ1-2; a possible D gene is TRBD1 (6 bases). The CDR3 is 14 residues long. Germline V gene sequence: CDR1 MDHEN, CDR2 SYDVKM. The germline V and J ends were trimmed by 8 bases and 4 bases, with 17 bases remaining between them.

This clone has just one count. This chain joins TRBV6-6 and TRBJ2-3, with a possible D match to TRBD2 (6 bases). CDR3 length equals 16 residues. V shed 2 bases and J shed 1 base, with 13 bases lying between them. Looked up from germline, CDR1 is MNHNY and CDR2 is SVGAGI (reference sequence). This CDR3 reads CASSYEPGTGTDTQYF. The CDR3 DNA sequence: TGTGCCAGCAGTTACGAACCGGGGACTGGCACAGATACGCAGTATTTT.

The gene calls are TRBV19 and TRBJ1-5; TRBD1 matches 7 bases. Germline lookup yields CDR1 LNHDA and CDR2 SQIVND (reference sequence). CDR3 length: 15 amino acids. The junction had 6 bases not matched to a gene; V was cut back by 0 bases and J by 7 bases. CDR3 residues: CASSIDQGGGQPQHF. Written as DNA, the CDR3 is TGTGCCAGTAGTATAGATCAGGGGGGAGGACAGCCCCAGCATTTT.

The chain couples TRBV18 to TRBJ2-2, with TRBD2 matching over 12 bases. Germline CDR1 reads KGHSH; CDR2 reads LQKENI. V lost 2 bases, J lost 4 bases, and 5 bases stayed unmatched. This CDR3 is 17 amino acids long. CDR3 sequence (DNA): TGTGCCAGCTCACCAGAAGGACTAGCGGGAACCACCGGGGAGCTGTTTTTT. Its translation: CASSPEGLAGTTGELFF. Using reference TRBV18 and TRBJ2-2 for the parts outside the CDR3, the full variable domain is NAGVMQNPRHLVRRRGQEARLRCSPMKGHSHVYWYRQLPEEGLKFMVYLQKENIIDESGMPKERFSAEFPKEGPSILRIQQVVRGDSAAYFCASSPEGLAGTTGELFFGEGSRLTVL.

The V gene is TRBV7-9, the J gene TRBJ2-3, with 10 bases matching TRBD1. The CDR3 runs 14 residues. V shed 5 bases and J 6 bases; nucleotides not matched to a gene: 5. The V gene's germline CDR1 is SEHNR and CDR2 FQNEAQ (reference sequence). As DNA, the CDR3 is TGTGCCAGCAGCCTGACAGGGGGCGTGGATACGCAGTATTTT. Translated: CASSLTGGVDTQYF.

The chain couples TRBV4-1 to TRBJ1-2; maybe TRBD1 (5 bases). The V gene lost 4 bases and the J gene lost 2 bases, with 17 bases spanning the gap. From germline, CDR1 is MGHRA and CDR2 YSYEKL. The CDR3 length is 16 residues. The CDR3 loop is CASSPRQGTGNYGYTF. DNA for the CDR3: TGCGCCAGCAGCCCCAGGCAAGGGACTGGGAACTATGGCTACACCTTC.

The rearrangement uses TRBV5-6 and TRBJ2-3, with 8 bases fitting TRBD2. Germline V gene data show CDR1 as SGHDT and CDR2 as YYEEEE. J was trimmed by 2 bases and V by 2 bases; bases with no gene match: 7. The CDR3 has 16 residues. CDR3 DNA sequence: TGTGCCAGCAGCTTAGCTGGCGGGGGGCTCACAGATACGCAGTATTTT. Translating gives CASSLAGGGLTDTQYF. Filled out from reference TRBV5-6 and TRBJ2-3, the complete variable domain reads DAGVTQSPTHLIKTRGQQVTLRCSPKSGHDTVSWYQQALGQGPQFIFQYYEEEERQRGNFPDRFSGHQFPNYSSELNVNALLLGDSALYLCASSLAGGGLTDTQYFGPGTRLTVL.

V gene TRBV27 combines with J gene TRBJ2-2, with 9 positions matching TRBD1. From germline, CDR1 is MNHEY and CDR2 SMNVEV (reference sequence). The CDR3 sequence is 16 residues long. V lost 0 bases and J lost 5; bases outside the gene matches: 4. CDR3 loop: CASSLSWTGVTGELFF. In DNA, the CDR3 is TGTGCCAGCAGTTTATCCTGGACAGGGGTTACCGGGGAGCTGTTTTTT.

This clone occurred once. Different DNA sequences within this sample yield the same CDR3. The chain carries TRBV18 and TRBJ1-2; possible D gene TRBD1, 5 bases. Germline V lookup: CDR1 KGHSH, CDR2 LQKENI. CDR3 length: 13 amino acids. V gave up 2 bases and J gave up 1 base, with 5 bases separating them. CDR3 DNA sequence: TGTGCCAGCTCACCAGACAGTAACTATGGCTACACCTTC. Translating it yields CASSPDSNYGYTF. The variable domain in full, with the rest retrieved from reference TRBV18 and TRBJ1-2, is NAGVMQNPRHLVRRRGQEARLRCSPMKGHSHVYWYRQLPEEGLKFMVYLQKENIIDESGMPKERFSAEFPKEGPSILRIQQVVRGDSAAYFCASSPDSNYGYTFGSGTRLTVV.

This rearrangement joins TRBV30 to TRBJ1-6; maybe TRBD1 (5 bases). Per germline, CDR1 GTSNPN and CDR2 SVGIG (reference sequence). The V end was cut by 6 bases, the J end by 7 bases, with 10 bases between. The CDR3 length is 12 residues. CDR3 bases: TGTGCCTGCAGGGCGGGGAATTCACCCCTCCACTTT. This translates into CACRAGNSPLHF.

The chain combines TRBV5-6 with TRBJ1-5; 9 nucleotides match TRBD1. Germline assignment: CDR1 SGHDT and CDR2 YYEEEE. This CDR3 region has 15 residues. V was clipped by 5 bases and J by 4 bases; unmatched bases: 7. DNA for the CDR3: TGTGCCAGCAGGGAACAGGGGGCTGGAAATCAGCCCCAGCATTTT. It is translated as CASREQGAGNQPQHF.

The V call is TRBV18, the J call TRBJ1-5; D is unresolved. CDR1 KGHSH and CDR2 LQKENI come from the germline V gene. The CDR3 sequence is 13 residues long. The V end lost 2 bases, the J end lost 5 bases, and 7 bases lay between the germline ends. The CDR3 sequence is CASSPDRDQPQHF. For the CDR3, the DNA is TGTGCCAGCTCACCAGACCGGGATCAGCCCCAGCATTTT.

V usage is TRBV27 and J usage is TRBJ2-7; 11 bases line up with TRBD2. The length of the CDR3 is 15 residues. Germline values: CDR1 MNHEY, CDR2 SMNVEV (reference sequence). The V and J ends lost 4 bases and 6 bases, in that order; junction bases with no gene match: 8. In nucleotides, the CDR3 is TGTGCCAGCAGTTCTATAGCGGGAGGGCCTCCCGAGCAGTACTTC. Its protein is CASSSIAGGPPEQYF.

The V and J genes are TRBV7-2 and TRBJ2-3; D is ambiguous. V gave up 1 base and J gave up 0 bases, with 5 bases separating them. From germline, CDR1 is SGHTA and CDR2 FQGNSA. This CDR3 comprises 14 residues. The CDR3 spells CASSLVTSTDTQYF. In DNA, the CDR3 is TGTGCCAGCAGCTTAGTTACTAGCACAGATACGCAGTATTTT.

The V call is TRBV28, the J call TRBJ2-3, with 7 bases fitting TRBD1. Germline CDR1 reads MDHEN; CDR2 reads SYDVKM. The CDR3 covers 12 residues. Losses at the gene ends were 11 bases for V and 3 bases for J; bases not matched to a gene: 5. In nucleotides, the CDR3 is TGTGCCGTCGACAGGGAAACAGATACGCAGTATTTT. Translation: CAVDRETDTQYF.

The gene calls are TRBV18 and TRBJ2-3; 13 nucleotides match TRBD2. Germline CDR1 is KGHSH and CDR2 is LQKENI. With V trimmed by 6 bases and J by 7 bases, 10 bases remained unmatched. The CDR3 totals 16 residues. The CDR3 sequence: CASSTGTSGIANTQYF. The CDR3 nucleotides read TGTGCCAGCTCGACCGGGACTAGCGGGATAGCGAATACGCAGTATTTT.

V usage is TRBV6-2 or TRBV6-3 and J usage is TRBJ2-2, with 9 bases matching TRBD2. Germline lookup yields CDR1 MNHEY and CDR2 SVGEGT. Trimming removed 4 bases from V and 1 base from J; junction bases left unmatched: 1. The CDR3 covers 15 residues. CDR3 sequence reads: CASSFSGGNTGELFF. For the CDR3, the DNA is TGTGCCAGCAGTTTTAGCGGGGGGAACACCGGGGAGCTGTTTTTT.

This chain connects TRBV5-1 to TRBJ2-3, with TRBD2 as a possible D gene (5 bases). This CDR3 is 14 amino acids long. V lost 5 bases and J 5 bases, leaving 15 bases between the germline ends. The germline V gene encodes CDR1 SGHRS and CDR2 YFSETQ. The CDR3 protein is CASRIGENIDTQYF. The CDR3 bases are TGCGCCAGCAGGATCGGGGAGAATATAGATACGCAGTATTTT.

The rearrangement uses TRBV3-1 (or the pseudogene TRBV3-2) and TRBJ2-7; the match to TRBD2 covers 13 bases. V trimming: 4 bases; J trimming: 6 bases; junction bases outside the gene matches: 6. Germline V gives CDR1 LGHDT, CDR2 YNNKEL (reference sequence). The length of the CDR3 is 15 residues. CDR3 sequence: CASSRRLAGGPEQYF. CDR3 in DNA: TGTGCCAGCAGCCGGAGACTAGCGGGAGGACCCGAGCAGTACTTC.

The rearrangement uses TRBV5-4 and TRBJ2-5, with D possibly matching TRBD2 (5 bases). V was clipped by 4 bases and J by 1 base, with 20 bases between them. This CDR3 is built from 17 residues. Germline V gives CDR1 SGHNT, CDR2 YYREEE (reference sequence). In DNA, the CDR3 is TGTGCCAGCAGCACCCAAGGTCGGGGTTTCGTCCAAGAGACCCAGTACTTC. Its translation is CASSTQGRGFVQETQYF.

This clone was seen repeatedly, ten times or more. CDR3 nucleotide sequence: TGCGCCAGCAGCTTCAGTCGCAATGAGCAGTTCTTC. It is translated as CASSFSRNEQFF. This chain links TRBV5-1 with TRBJ2-1, with no clear D. Germline CDR1 SGHRS, CDR2 YFSETQ. This CDR3 is 12 amino acids long. V dropped 2 bases and J dropped 6 bases, with 6 bases sitting between them.

This clone appeared a single time. CDR3 protein: CAWSPTGAPLNYGYTF. CDR3 sequence (DNA): TGTGCCTGGAGTCCGACAGGGGCTCCCCTTAACTATGGCTACACCTTC. The chain employs TRBV30 and TRBJ1-2; 8 bases match TRBD1. There are 16 residues in the CDR3. J gave up 1 base and V 2 bases, and 9 bases lay outside the gene matches. CDR1 GTSNPN and CDR2 SVGIG come from the germline V gene (reference sequence). Variable domain in full (rest from reference TRBV30 and TRBJ1-2): SQTIHQWPATLVQPVGSPLSLECTVEGTSNPNLYWYRQAAGRGLQLLFYSVGIGQISSEVPQNLSASRPQDRQFILSSKKLLLSDSGFYLCAWSPTGAPLNYGYTFGSGTRLTVV.

The chain recombines TRBV10-1 with TRBJ2-7, with D uncertain. Trimming took 8 bases from V and 2 from J, leaving 7 bases between them. The germline gives CDR1 WNHNN, CDR2 SYGVQD (reference sequence). The CDR3 has 11 amino acids. The CDR3 reads CASPGAYEQYV. The CDR3 DNA is TGCGCCAGCCCTGGAGCCTACGAGCAGTACGTC.

The chain employs TRBV6-6 and TRBJ2-5; 9 nucleotides align to TRBD2. Germline CDR1 and CDR2: MNHNY and SVGAGI (reference sequence). This CDR3 is built from 15 residues. V shed 6 bases and J 4 bases; nucleotides not matched to a gene: 9. The CDR3 here is CASRRGRALAETQYF. CDR3 DNA sequence: TGTGCCAGCAGACGCGGGAGGGCCCTCGCAGAGACCCAGTACTTC.

The CDR3 sequence: CASSSLVGGDTQYF. The CDR3 nucleotides read TGTGCCAGCAGTTCGCTCGTGGGGGGGGATACGCAGTATTTT. V and J are TRBV28 and TRBJ2-3, with 7 bases matching TRBD2. CDR3 length: 14 residues. Germline V gives CDR1 MDHEN, CDR2 SYDVKM. V lost 4 bases and J lost 6; bases outside the gene matches: 7.

The chain uses TRBV6-2 or TRBV6-3 and TRBJ2-5; possibly TRBD2 for D (5 bases). The CDR3 runs 16 residues. In germline, CDR1 is MNHEY, CDR2 SVGEGT. Between the trimmed V and J ends, which lost 6 bases and 1 base, there was a span of 18 bases. Here the CDR3 DNA reads TGTGCCAGCAGACCTGGATGGGCGGGTACCCAAGAGACCCAGTACTTC. The encoded protein is CASRPGWAGTQETQYF.

The chain has TRBV6-2 or TRBV6-3 and TRBJ2-1; D possibly corresponds to TRBD1 (5 bases). Trimming cost V 2 bases and J 9 bases, with 11 bases left between them. This CDR3 contains 13 residues. Germline V lookup: CDR1 MNHEY, CDR2 SVGEGT. The CDR3 DNA is TGTGCCAGCAGTTACGGGGCAGGGCTTGAGCAGTTCTTC. Translated: CASSYGAGLEQFF.

This clone was detected only once. This chain uses TRBV3-1 (or the pseudogene TRBV3-2) with TRBJ2-1, with 9 nucleotides matching TRBD2. V lost 4 bases and J lost 10; bases outside the gene matches: 8. The CDR3 has 14 residues. Germline V gives CDR1 LGHDT, CDR2 YNNKEL (reference sequence). CDR3 region: CASSPGGLAGEQFF. The CDR3 DNA sequence: TGTGCCAGCAGCCCAGGGGGGCTAGCGGGAGAGCAGTTCTTC.

The J gene is TRBJ1-1, the V gene TRBV7-3; the match to TRBD1 covers 7 bases. V dropped 5 bases and J dropped 1; count of bases not matched to a gene: 4. This CDR3 is built from 14 residues. CDR1 is SGHTA, CDR2 FQGTGA, per germline. The CDR3 reads CASSATGANTEAFF. As DNA, the CDR3 is TGTGCCAGCAGCGCTACAGGGGCGAACACTGAAGCTTTCTTT.

V gene TRBV9 combines with J gene TRBJ1-3; 7 nucleotides line up with TRBD1. The CDR3 is 19 amino acids. J gave up 4 bases and V 1 base, and 17 bases lay outside the gene matches. CDR1 and CDR2 from the germline V gene are SGDLS and YYNGEE. This CDR3 is CASSVRDSVLPSLGNTIYF. As DNA, the CDR3 is TGTGCCAGCAGCGTACGGGACAGCGTTCTCCCATCCCTGGGAAACACCATATATTTT.